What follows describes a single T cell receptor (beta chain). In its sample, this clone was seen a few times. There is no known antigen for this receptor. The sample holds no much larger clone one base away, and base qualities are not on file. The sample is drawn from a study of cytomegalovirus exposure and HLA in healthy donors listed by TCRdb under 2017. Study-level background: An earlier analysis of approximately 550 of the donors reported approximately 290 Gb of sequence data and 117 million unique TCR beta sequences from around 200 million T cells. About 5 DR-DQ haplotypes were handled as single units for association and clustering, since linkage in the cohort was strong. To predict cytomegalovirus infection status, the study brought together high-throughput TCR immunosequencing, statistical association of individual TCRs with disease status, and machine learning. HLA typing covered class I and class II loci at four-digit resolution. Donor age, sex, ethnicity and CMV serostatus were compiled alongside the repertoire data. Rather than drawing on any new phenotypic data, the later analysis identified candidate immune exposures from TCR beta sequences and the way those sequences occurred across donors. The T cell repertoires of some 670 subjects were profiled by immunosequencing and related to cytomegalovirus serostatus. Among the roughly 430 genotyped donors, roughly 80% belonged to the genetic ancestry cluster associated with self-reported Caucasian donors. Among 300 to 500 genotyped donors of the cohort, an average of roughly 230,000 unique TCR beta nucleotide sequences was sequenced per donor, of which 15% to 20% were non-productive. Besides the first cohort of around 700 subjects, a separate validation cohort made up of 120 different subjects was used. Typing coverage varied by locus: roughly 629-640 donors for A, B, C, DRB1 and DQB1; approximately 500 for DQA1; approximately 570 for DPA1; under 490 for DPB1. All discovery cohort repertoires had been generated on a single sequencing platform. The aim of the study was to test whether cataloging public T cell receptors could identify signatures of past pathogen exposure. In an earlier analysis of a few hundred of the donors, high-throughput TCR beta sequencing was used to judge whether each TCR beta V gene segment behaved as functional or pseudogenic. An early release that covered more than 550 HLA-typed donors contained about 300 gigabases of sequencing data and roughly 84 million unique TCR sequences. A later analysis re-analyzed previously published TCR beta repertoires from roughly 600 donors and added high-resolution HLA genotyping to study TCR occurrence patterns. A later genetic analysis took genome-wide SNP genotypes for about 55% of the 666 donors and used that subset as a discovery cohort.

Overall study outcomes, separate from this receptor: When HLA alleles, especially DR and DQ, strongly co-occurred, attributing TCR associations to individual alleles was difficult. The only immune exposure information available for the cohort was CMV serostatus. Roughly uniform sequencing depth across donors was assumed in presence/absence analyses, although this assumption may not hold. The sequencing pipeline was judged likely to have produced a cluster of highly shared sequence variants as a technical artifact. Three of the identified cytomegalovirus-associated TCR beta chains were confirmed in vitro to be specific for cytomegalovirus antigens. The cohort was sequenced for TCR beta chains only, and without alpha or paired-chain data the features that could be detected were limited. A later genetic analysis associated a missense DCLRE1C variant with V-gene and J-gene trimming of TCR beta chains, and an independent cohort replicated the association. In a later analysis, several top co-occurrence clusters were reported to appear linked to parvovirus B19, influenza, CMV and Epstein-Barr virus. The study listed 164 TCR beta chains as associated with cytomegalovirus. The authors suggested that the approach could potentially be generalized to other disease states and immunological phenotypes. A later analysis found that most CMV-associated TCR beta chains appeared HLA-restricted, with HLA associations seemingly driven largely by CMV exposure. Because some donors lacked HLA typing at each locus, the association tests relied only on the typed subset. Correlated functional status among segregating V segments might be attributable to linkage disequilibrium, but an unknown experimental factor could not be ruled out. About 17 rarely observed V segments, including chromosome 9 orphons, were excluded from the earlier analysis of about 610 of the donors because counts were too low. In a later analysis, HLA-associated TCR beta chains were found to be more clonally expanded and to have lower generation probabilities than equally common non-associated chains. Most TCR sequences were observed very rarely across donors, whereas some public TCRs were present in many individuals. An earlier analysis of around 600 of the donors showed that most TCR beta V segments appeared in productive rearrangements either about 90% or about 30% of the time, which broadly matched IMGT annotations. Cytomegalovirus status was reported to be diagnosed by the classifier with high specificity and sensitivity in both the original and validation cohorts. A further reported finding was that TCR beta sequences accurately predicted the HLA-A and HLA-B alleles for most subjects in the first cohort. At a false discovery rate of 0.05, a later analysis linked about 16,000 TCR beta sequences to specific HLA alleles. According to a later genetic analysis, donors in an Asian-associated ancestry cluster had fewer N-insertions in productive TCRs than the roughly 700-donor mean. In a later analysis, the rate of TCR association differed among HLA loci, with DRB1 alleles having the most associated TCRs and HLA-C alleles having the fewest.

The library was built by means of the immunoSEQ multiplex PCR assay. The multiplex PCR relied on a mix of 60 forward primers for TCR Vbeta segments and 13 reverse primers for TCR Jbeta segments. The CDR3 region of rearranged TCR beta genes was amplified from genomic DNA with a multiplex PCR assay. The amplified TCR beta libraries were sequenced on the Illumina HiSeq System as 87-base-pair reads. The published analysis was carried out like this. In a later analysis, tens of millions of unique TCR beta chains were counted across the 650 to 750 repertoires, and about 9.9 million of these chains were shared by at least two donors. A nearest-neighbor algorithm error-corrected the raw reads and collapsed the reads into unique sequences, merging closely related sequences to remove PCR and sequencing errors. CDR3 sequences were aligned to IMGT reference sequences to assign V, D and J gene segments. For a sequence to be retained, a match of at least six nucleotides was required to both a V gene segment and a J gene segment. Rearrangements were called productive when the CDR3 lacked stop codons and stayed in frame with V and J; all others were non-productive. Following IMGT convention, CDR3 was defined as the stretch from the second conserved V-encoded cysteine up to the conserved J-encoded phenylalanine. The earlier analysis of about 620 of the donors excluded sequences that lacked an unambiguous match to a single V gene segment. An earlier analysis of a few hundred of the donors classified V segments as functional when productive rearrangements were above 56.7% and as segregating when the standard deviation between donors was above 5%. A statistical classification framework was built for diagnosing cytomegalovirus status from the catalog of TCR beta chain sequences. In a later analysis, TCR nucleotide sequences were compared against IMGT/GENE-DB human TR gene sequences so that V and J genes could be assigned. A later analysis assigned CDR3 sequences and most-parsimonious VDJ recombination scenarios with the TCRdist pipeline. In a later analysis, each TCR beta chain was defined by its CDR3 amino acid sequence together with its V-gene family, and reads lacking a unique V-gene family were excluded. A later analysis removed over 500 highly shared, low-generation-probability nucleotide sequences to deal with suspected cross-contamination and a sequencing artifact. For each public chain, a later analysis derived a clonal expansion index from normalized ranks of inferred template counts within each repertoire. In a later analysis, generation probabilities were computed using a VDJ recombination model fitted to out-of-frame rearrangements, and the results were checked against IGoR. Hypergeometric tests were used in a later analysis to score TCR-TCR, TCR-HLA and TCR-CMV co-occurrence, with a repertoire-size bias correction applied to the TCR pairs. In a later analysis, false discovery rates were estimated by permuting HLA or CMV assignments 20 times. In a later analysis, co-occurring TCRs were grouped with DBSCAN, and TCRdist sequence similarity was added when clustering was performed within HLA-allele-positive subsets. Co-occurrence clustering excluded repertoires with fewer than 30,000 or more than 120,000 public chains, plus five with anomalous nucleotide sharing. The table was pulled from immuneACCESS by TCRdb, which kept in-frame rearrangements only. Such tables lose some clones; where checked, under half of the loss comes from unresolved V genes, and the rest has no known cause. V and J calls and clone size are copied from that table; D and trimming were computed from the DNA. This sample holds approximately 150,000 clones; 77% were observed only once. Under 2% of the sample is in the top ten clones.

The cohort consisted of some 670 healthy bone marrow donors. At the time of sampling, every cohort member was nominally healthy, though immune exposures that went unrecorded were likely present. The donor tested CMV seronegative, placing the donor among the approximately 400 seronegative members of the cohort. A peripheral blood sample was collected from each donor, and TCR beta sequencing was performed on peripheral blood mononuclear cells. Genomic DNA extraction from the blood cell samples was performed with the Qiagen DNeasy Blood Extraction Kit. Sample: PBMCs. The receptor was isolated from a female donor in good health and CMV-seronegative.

The CDR3 corresponds to CASSPTGGVYEQYF. The nucleotides are TGTGCCAGCAGTCCAACAGGGGGAGTCTACGAGCAGTACTTC. The V gene is TRBV28 and the J gene is TRBJ2-7; 8 junctional bases match TRBD1. From the cysteine up to the phenylalanine, the CDR3 has a length of 14 residues. Kept here is only the CDR3 DNA, which spans 42 bases and is read in frame from base 1. Ends trimmed: V by 5 bases, J by 3 bases; bases unmatched to a gene: 6. CDR1 and CDR2 are read off the germline V gene as MDHEN and SYDVKM.